This T cell receptor (delta chain) was sequenced for a study of gamma delta lymphoproliferative disorders and STAT genes. The study's findings and limits: In whole-repertoire clustering, gamma separated patients from controls, unlike delta. Patient-control comparisons may be limited by differing T cell maturation stages. Nearly all major patient gamma and delta clonotypes were public.

PBMCs from patients and controls supplied the genomic DNA for sequencing. Controls were healthy adult blood donors matched for age and sex. In regard to this clone: Antigen specificity is unknown. A far larger clone is only one base removed, so a read error is likely. The identical CDR3 is also encoded by other nucleotide sequences in the sample.

TCRdb reapplied CATT to the multiplex PCR reads. The profile shows fewer than 3,500 delta-chain clones, approximately 1.2% of them singletons. CDR3 size: 18 residues. J was trimmed by 4 bases and V by 1 base; bases with no gene match: 16. Germline assignment: CDR1 GEAIGNYY and CDR2 EKD. This TCR was recovered from a human donor in good health. Sequencing was done on a sample of blood. The V call is TRDV2, the J call TRDJ1; 8 bases agree with TRDD3. The CDR3 spells CACDTVALGILSDDKLIF. CDR3 nucleotides: TGTGCCTGTGACACGGTTGCCCTGGGGATACTTTCTGACGATAAACTCATCTTT.